The 30 T cell receptor beta chains below all came from one sample that was sequenced in a study of blood T cell repertoires in COVID-19. Profiling relied on immunoSEQ multiplex PCR, and the TCRdb table lists in-frame clones only, not all of them. Of about 31,000 clones detected, around 89% appear once; the ten largest clones hold 15% to 20%. Sequencing input: peripheral blood. These receptors were obtained from a man older than 75 with acute or convalescent COVID-19.

CDR3 sequence (DNA): TGTGCCAGCAGCGCCGGGACAGGCAATTCACCCCTCCACTTT. Protein: CASSAGTGNSPLHF. The chain is built from TRBV5-4 and TRBJ1-6, with 8 nucleotides matching TRBD1. The CDR3 contains 14 residues. The germline V gene has CDR1 SGHNT and CDR2 YYREEE (reference sequence). V lost 4 bases, J lost 7 bases, and 4 bases stayed unmatched.

The genes are TRBV20-1 and TRBJ2-1; 10 bases line up with TRBD2. The CDR3 runs 15 residues. The ends lost 3 bases at V and 2 bases at J; junction bases unmatched: 4. Per germline, CDR1 DFQATT and CDR2 SNEGSKA (reference sequence). CDR3 sequence: CSASALAGAYNEQFF. CDR3 sequence (DNA): TGCAGTGCTAGTGCCCTAGCGGGGGCCTACAATGAGCAGTTCTTC.

The CDR3 region is CASSPTTGNTGELFF. The DNA for the CDR3 is TGCGCCAGCAGCCCCACCACAGGAAACACCGGGGAGCTGTTTTTT. This rearrangement joins TRBV5-1 to TRBJ2-2; weak D call: TRBD1 (5 bases). Germline CDR1 and CDR2: SGHRS and YFSETQ. The V and J ends lost 4 bases and 2 bases respectively, with 12 bases between them. The CDR3 has 15 amino acids.

The gene calls are TRBV10-3 and TRBJ1-5; weak D call: TRBD1 (5 bases). V was clipped by 7 bases and J by 3 bases, with 13 bases between them. CDR3 length: 14 amino acids. Germline assignment: CDR1 ENHRY and CDR2 SYGVKD. The CDR3 region is CAITADRSNQPQHF. The CDR3 nucleotides read TGTGCCATCACCGCCGACAGATCCAATCAGCCCCAGCATTTT.

The V and J genes are TRBV6-4 and TRBJ2-2; possibly TRBD1 for D (5 bases). V was clipped by 5 bases and J by 0 bases, with 7 bases between them. This CDR3 is built from 14 residues. Germline lookup yields CDR1 MRHNA and CDR2 SNTAGT. CDR3 bases: TGTGCCAGCAGTTTACAGGCGAACACCGGGGAGCTGTTTTTT. This encodes CASSLQANTGELFF.

By its share, this clone is medium-sized. The rearrangement links TRBV9 to TRBJ2-3; 9 nucleotides match TRBD2. Germline V gene data show CDR1 as SGDLS and CDR2 as YYNGEE. Unmatched junction bases numbered 11, after V lost 0 bases and J lost 0 bases. CDR3 length equals 19 residues. CDR3 nucleotides: TGTGCCAGCAGCGTAGAGGGGACTAGCTTTTCACCTAGCACAGATACGCAGTATTTT. Translation gives CASSVEGTSFSPSTDTQYF.

This clone was detected only once. This chain connects TRBV12-3 or TRBV12-4 to TRBJ1-1, with D uncertain. The length of the CDR3 is 13 residues. V lost 4 bases and J 1 base, leaving 7 bases between the germline ends. The CDR3 sequence: CASSSTGNTEAFF. The CDR3 nucleotides are TGTGCCAGCAGTTCCACCGGGAACACTGAAGCTTTCTTT.

This clone is medium-sized. The CDR3, as DNA: TGCGCCAGCAGCTTGGCCGGGACAGGTGGCTACGAGCAGTACTTC. Residues: CASSLAGTGGYEQYF. V usage is TRBV5-1 and J usage is TRBJ2-7, with TRBD1 matching 8 bases. There are 15 residues in the CDR3. The V gene's germline CDR1 is SGHRS and CDR2 YFSETQ. The junction had 5 bases not matched to a gene; V was cut back by 0 bases and J by 3 bases.

The chain links TRBV5-1 to TRBJ2-7; 10 bases line up with TRBD1. Germline V CDR1 and CDR2: SGHRS, YFSETQ. The CDR3 is 14 amino acids. J was trimmed by 10 bases and V by 0 bases; bases with no gene match: 7. As DNA, the CDR3 is TGCGCCAGCAGCTTGGAGGGACAGGGGACCCCACAGTACTTC. It is translated as CASSLEGQGTPQYF.

This chain links TRBV5-4 with TRBJ1-2, with TRBD1 as a possible D gene (6 bases). CDR1 SGHNT and CDR2 YYREEE come from the germline V gene (reference sequence). CDR3 length equals 14 residues. Trimming took 4 bases from V and 2 from J, leaving 12 bases between them. As DNA, the CDR3 is TGTGCCAGCAGCCCCAGAGGGACAAACTATGGCTACACCTTC. This codes for CASSPRGTNYGYTF. Supplemented by reference TRBV5-4 and TRBJ1-2, the full variable domain reads ETGVTQSPTHLIKTRGQQVTLRCSSQSGHNTVSWYQQALGQGPQFIFQYYREEENGRGNFPPRFSGLQFPNYSSELNVNALELDDSALYLCASSPRGTNYGYTFGSGTRLTVV.

The chain joins TRBV10-1 to TRBJ2-5, with 7 bases identical to TRBD1. The CDR3 spans 13 residues. The junction had 8 bases not matched to a gene; V was cut back by 6 bases and J by 7 bases. Germline-derived CDR1 and CDR2 are WNHNN and SYGVQD (reference sequence). CDR3 DNA sequence: TGCGCCAGCAGCATCGACAGGGCGGCGACCCAGTACTTC. Its translation: CASSIDRAATQYF.

V gene TRBV7-9 combines with J gene TRBJ2-5; D unresolved. The CDR3 length is 13 residues. From germline, CDR1 is SEHNR and CDR2 FQNEAQ (reference sequence). The ends were cut back, 2 bases at V and 5 bases at J, with 9 bases in the middle. CDR3 nucleotide sequence: TGTGCCAGCAGCTTATCCGGGTGGGAGACCCAGTACTTC. Translating it yields CASSLSGWETQYF.

The chain has TRBV10-3 and TRBJ1-5, with D perhaps matching TRBD1 (5 bases). This CDR3 is 14 amino acids long. CDR1 is ENHRY, CDR2 SYGVKD, per germline. V lost 3 bases, J lost 2 bases, and 8 bases lay in between. Written as DNA, the CDR3 is TGTGCCATCAGTGATGGAGGGGGCAATCAGCCCCAGCATTTT. It specifies CAISDGGGNQPQHF.

The rearrangement joins TRBV4-1 to TRBJ1-1; 8 nucleotides align to TRBD1. Germline V gene sequence: CDR1 MGHRA, CDR2 YSYEKL. Trimming took 4 bases from V and 4 from J; bases not matched to a gene: 11. CDR3 length: 16 residues. The CDR3 DNA is TGCGCCAGCAGCCTAACCCGCCTCAGGGGGCCCACTGAAGCTTTCTTT. It yields the protein CASSLTRLRGPTEAFF.

The gene calls are TRBV4-1 and TRBJ1-2; TRBD1 matches at 7 bases. After removal of 1 base from V and 1 base from J, the junction contained 6 bases not matched to a gene. This CDR3 spans 16 amino acids. The germline V gene has CDR1 MGHRA and CDR2 YSYEKL. The CDR3 protein is CASSQGQGVVNYGYTF. In DNA, the CDR3 is TGCGCCAGCAGCCAAGGTCAGGGGGTGGTTAACTATGGCTACACCTTC.

The V and J genes are TRBV14 and TRBJ2-7; D is perhaps TRBD1 (6 bases). Trimming pared 2 bases from V and 7 bases from J, leaving 21 bases between. The CDR3 length is 16 residues. Germline CDR1 reads SGHDN; CDR2 reads FVKESK. The CDR3 loop is CASSQKAGTPLREQYF. The CDR3 bases are TGTGCCAGCAGCCAAAAGGCCGGGACACCTTTGAGGGAGCAGTACTTC.

The chain recombines TRBV4-1 with TRBJ2-5; 9 bases fit TRBD1. Germline V CDR1 and CDR2: MGHRA, YSYEKL. The ends lost 0 bases at V and 4 bases at J; junction bases unmatched: 6. The CDR3 covers 16 residues. CDR3 nucleotide sequence: TGCGCCAGCAGCCAAGAAGGGGGACAGGGCATAGAGACCCAGTACTTC. The encoded protein is CASSQEGGQGIETQYF.

This chain uses TRBV7-8 with TRBJ2-3; weak D call: TRBD1 (5 bases). The CDR3 extends over 16 amino acids. Trimming cost V 1 base and J 0 bases, with 11 bases left between them. Germline V gene sequence: CDR1 SGHVS, CDR2 FQNEAQ. As DNA, the CDR3 is TGTGCCAGCAGCTTAGTGGCAGGGTGGAGCACAGATACGCAGTATTTT. Its protein product is CASSLVAGWSTDTQYF.

The gene calls are TRBV28 and TRBJ1-5; maybe TRBD1 (5 bases). The V end was cut by 0 bases, the J end by 0 bases, with 9 bases between. Germline V gene data show CDR1 as MDHEN and CDR2 as SYDVKM. The CDR3 has 16 amino acids. CDR3 coding DNA: TGTGCCAGCAGTTTATGGCAGGGCAATAGCAATCAGCCCCAGCATTTT. It yields the protein CASSLWQGNSNQPQHF.

The chain carries TRBV10-3 and TRBJ2-7; possibly TRBD1 for D (7 bases). Looked up from germline, CDR1 is ENHRY and CDR2 is SYGVKD. The CDR3 has 14 residues. Trimming cost V 4 bases and J 3 bases, with 13 bases left between them. The CDR3 loop is CAISVGGDSYEQYF. The DNA for the CDR3 is TGTGCCATCAGTGTAGGAGGGGACAGCTACGAGCAGTACTTC.

V usage is TRBV27 and J usage is TRBJ1-5, with D hard to call. The germline CDR1 and CDR2 sequences are MNHEY and SMNVEV (reference sequence). The V and J ends lost 7 bases and 2 bases respectively, with 21 bases between them. This CDR3 comprises 17 residues. CDR3 loop: CASIAVPPGRGNQPQHF. CDR3 sequence (DNA): TGTGCCAGCATCGCCGTTCCCCCTGGGAGAGGCAATCAGCCCCAGCATTTT.

The chain carries TRBV7-9 and TRBJ1-1; perhaps TRBD1 as D (5 bases). The CDR3 has 13 amino acids. The V end was cut by 2 bases, the J end by 1 base, with 5 bases between. Germline V lookup: CDR1 SEHNR, CDR2 FQNEAQ (reference sequence). The CDR3 region is CASSLTGNTEAFF. Here the CDR3 DNA reads TGTGCCAGCAGCTTAACAGGGAACACTGAAGCTTTCTTT.

The chain carries TRBV19 and TRBJ2-7; D is possibly TRBD1 (5 bases). Germline assignment: CDR1 LNHDA and CDR2 SQIVND (reference sequence). Between the trimmed V and J ends, which lost 3 bases and 4 bases, there was a span of 16 bases. The CDR3 has 15 residues. CDR3 DNA sequence: TGTGCCAGTAGTATCCAGGGTATGCCTTCGTACGAGCAGTACTTC. This codes for CASSIQGMPSYEQYF. Variable domain in full (rest from reference TRBV19 and TRBJ2-7): DGGITQSPKYLFRKEGQNVTLSCEQNLNHDAMYWYRQDPGQGLRLIYYSQIVNDFQKGDIAEGYSVSREKKESFPLTVTSAQKNPTAFYLCASSIQGMPSYEQYFGPGTRLTVT.

The V gene is TRBV28, the J gene TRBJ1-5; 7 bases map to TRBD1. V shed 6 bases and J 9 bases; nucleotides not matched to a gene: 14. The CDR3 contains 15 residues. The germline CDR1 and CDR2 sequences are MDHEN and SYDVKM. The CDR3 spells CASSNRTGRYGPQHF. The CDR3 region has the DNA TGTGCCAGCAGCAACCGGACAGGTCGGTATGGGCCCCAGCATTTT.

The CDR3 DNA follows: TGTGCCAGCAGCCGGGAGGCAGATCAAGAGACCCAGTACTTC. It yields the protein CASSREADQETQYF. The chain couples TRBV7-2 to TRBJ2-5; TRBD2 matches at 7 bases. Germline V gene sequence: CDR1 SGHTA, CDR2 FQGNSA. This CDR3 has 14 amino acids. J lost 2 bases, V lost 5 bases, and 5 bases had no gene match.

The chain links TRBV19 to TRBJ1-1; a possible D gene is TRBD1 (6 bases). Germline CDR1 and CDR2: LNHDA and SQIVND (reference sequence). The V end was cut by 6 bases, the J end by 4 bases, with 18 bases between. The CDR3 spans 15 residues. In DNA form, the CDR3 reads TGTGCCAGTAGGAGACAACAGGGTCTGGGCACTGAAGCTTTCTTT. It translates to CASRRQQGLGTEAFF.

The count of this clone is one. This rearrangement joins TRBV6-5 to TRBJ2-5, with 11 positions matching TRBD2. Germline loops: CDR1 MNHEY, CDR2 SVGAGI. Losses at the gene ends were 5 bases for V and 5 bases for J; bases not matched to a gene: 4. This CDR3 contains 14 residues. The DNA for the CDR3 is TGTGCCAGCAGTCGTAGCGGGGGGGCTGAGACCCAGTACTTC. Its protein is CASSRSGGAETQYF.

The chain couples TRBV7-8 to TRBJ2-7; D is unresolved. The CDR3 totals 13 residues. Germline CDR1 and CDR2: SGHVS and FQNEAQ. Trimming pared 0 bases from V and 0 bases from J, leaving 3 bases between. This CDR3 reads CASSLASSYEQYF. The CDR3 DNA is TGTGCCAGCAGCTTAGCCAGCTCCTACGAGCAGTACTTC.

The chain employs TRBV5-1 and TRBJ2-1, with TRBD1 matching 9 bases. CDR3 length equals 15 residues. The junction had 7 bases not matched to a gene; V was cut back by 7 bases and J by 2 bases. Germline assignment: CDR1 SGHRS and CDR2 YFSETQ. The CDR3 reads CASQRDRVTYNEQFF. CDR3 DNA sequence: TGCGCCAGCCAGCGGGACAGGGTTACCTACAATGAGCAGTTCTTC.

This clone appeared a few times. The J gene is TRBJ1-2, the V gene TRBV10-2; 9 bases align to TRBD1. Germline V lookup: CDR1 WSHSY, CDR2 SAAADI. Unmatched junction bases numbered 4, after V lost 1 base and J lost 4 bases. The CDR3 covers 15 residues. CDR3 bases: TGCGCCAGCAGTGAGTGGACAGGGGTTGTCTATGGCTACACCTTC. It specifies CASSEWTGVVYGYTF.